The 25 T cell receptor beta chains listed next were all sequenced from one sample in a study of persistence of HIV-infected CD4 T cells. No antigens are known for them. Overlapping HIV-1 Gag 15-mer peptides at around 1 ug per peptide per mL were used. CD4+ T cells upregulating both CD40 ligand and CD69 were sorted as responding cells. Sequencing used immunoSEQ version 4 in survey mode. Produced via immunoSEQ multiplex PCR; TCRdb's table is partial and in-frame only. The table includes under 40,000 clones, roughly three quarters detected once. The starting material was CD4+ T cells sorted from PBMCs after approximately 20-hour stimulation, obtained from a patient who received antiretroviral therapy. Receptors originate from an adult man with HIV who was CMV-seropositive.

V usage is TRBV5-1 and J usage is TRBJ2-3; possibly TRBD2 for D (6 bases). Trimming stripped 7 bases from V and 6 bases from J, with 24 bases between. CDR3 size: 16 residues. Germline V gives CDR1 SGHRS, CDR2 YFSETQ. The CDR3 region is CASPDRPGGSPDTQYF. The DNA for the CDR3 is TGCGCCAGCCCCGATAGGCCCGGGGGATCCCCGGATACGCAGTATTTT.

The chain is built from TRBV4-1 and TRBJ1-2, with D possibly matching TRBD1 (6 bases). Germline V gives CDR1 MGHRA, CDR2 YSYEKL. The CDR3 spans 19 residues. V was pared by 0 bases and J by 4 bases, with 24 bases between. The CDR3 region is CASSQDVPTGSGGRYGYTF. CDR3 bases: TGCGCCAGCAGCCAAGATGTTCCCACAGGGTCGGGGGGACGCTATGGCTACACCTTC.

The V and J genes are TRBV30 and TRBJ1-6; TRBD1 aligns across 9 bases. The CDR3 has 13 amino acids. Germline CDR1 GTSNPN, CDR2 SVGIG (reference sequence). The trim removed 5 bases at V and 9 bases at J, leaving 5 bases unmatched. The chain's CDR3 is CAWGGQGTSPLHF. The CDR3 DNA reads as TGTGCCTGGGGAGGACAGGGGACTTCACCCCTCCACTTT.

This clone has a single count. The chain uses TRBV7-2 and TRBJ2-5; tentatively, D is TRBD2 (6 bases). The CDR3 is made up of 14 amino acids. Trimming removed 1 base at V and 2 bases at J, with 8 bases between. The germline V gene encodes CDR1 SGHTA and CDR2 FQGNSA. CDR3 protein: CASSLGRGQETQYF. The CDR3 region has the DNA TGTGCCAGCAGCTTAGGGCGGGGACAAGAGACCCAGTACTTC.

The CDR3 DNA reads TGTGCCAGCAGTAGGACCTTAGAATCCCACGAGCAGTACTTC. Translation gives CASSRTLESHEQYF. The chain employs TRBV2 and TRBJ2-7; D not resolved. This CDR3 has 14 amino acids. Trimming removed 5 bases at V and 5 bases at J, with 16 bases between. Germline CDR1 SNHLY, CDR2 FYNNEI.

To note about this clone: This sample also contains other DNA sequences that code for the same CDR3. The CDR3, as DNA: TGCGCCAGCAGTGGAGCGGGGGGGCTGAAAGATACGCAGTATTTT. The encoded protein is CASSGAGGLKDTQYF. The V call is TRBV10-1, the J call TRBJ2-3; 10 bases map to TRBD2. CDR3 length: 15 amino acids. The ends lost 4 bases at V and 5 bases at J; junction bases unmatched: 6. Germline V gene sequence: CDR1 WNHNN, CDR2 SYGVQD (reference sequence).

Regarding this clone: Other DNA sequences within the sample encode an identical CDR3. The chain combines TRBV19 with TRBJ1-6; D perhaps matches TRBD1 (5 bases). V lost 7 bases and J 4 bases, leaving 11 bases between the germline ends. Germline V gene data show CDR1 as LNHDA and CDR2 as SQIVND (reference sequence). This CDR3 is built from 14 residues. CDR3 nucleotide sequence: TGTGCCAGTAAGGAAGGGGAGTATAATTCACCCCTCCACTTT. This sequence encodes CASKEGEYNSPLHF.

The CDR3 reads CASSVGAAYNSPLHF. CDR3 sequence (DNA): TGTGCCAGCAGCGTCGGGGCCGCTTATAATTCACCCCTCCACTTT. The rearrangement links TRBV7-2 to TRBJ1-6; possibly TRBD1 for D (5 bases). The CDR3 runs 15 residues. Germline CDR1 and CDR2: SGHTA and FQGNSA. Trimming pared 5 bases from V and 4 bases from J, leaving 12 bases between.

The genes are TRBV27 and TRBJ1-4, with 7 bases that match TRBD1. Germline CDR1 is MNHEY and CDR2 is SMNVEV (reference sequence). Losses at the gene ends were 5 bases for V and 1 base for J; bases not matched to a gene: 1. This CDR3 region has 14 residues. The CDR3, as DNA: TGTGCCAGCAGTCGGGACAGAACTAATGAAAAACTGTTTTTT. It yields the protein CASSRDRTNEKLFF.

Judged by abundance, this clone is medium-sized. The gene calls are TRBV19 and TRBJ1-6; tentatively, D is TRBD1 (5 bases). CDR3 length equals 18 residues. Trimming stripped 5 bases from V and 0 bases from J, with 17 bases between. From germline, CDR1 is LNHDA and CDR2 SQIVND (reference sequence). CDR3 sequence reads: CASSQRRQSSSYNSPLHF. As DNA, the CDR3 is TGTGCCAGTAGTCAGCGGAGACAGTCGAGCTCCTATAATTCACCCCTCCACTTT.

This clone was observed a single time. Different DNA sequences within this sample yield the same CDR3. This chain uses TRBV28 with TRBJ2-7; a possible D gene is TRBD1 (6 bases). Germline-derived CDR1 and CDR2 are MDHEN and SYDVKM. V was cut by 5 bases and J by 1 base, with 15 bases left in between. This CDR3 has 15 amino acids. In nucleotides, the CDR3 is TGTGCCAGCAGTATACAGGGATCTCCTTCCTACGAGCAGTACTTC. This gives the protein CASSIQGSPSYEQYF.

This clone was detected a few times. The identical CDR3 is also encoded by other nucleotide sequences in the sample. This chain links TRBV5-1 with TRBJ2-7; D is undetermined. The CDR3 runs 14 residues. V lost 0 bases and J lost 2, with 9 bases in between. Per germline, CDR1 SGHRS and CDR2 YFSETQ. As DNA, the CDR3 is TGCGCCAGCAGCTTGGTAGTCAGCCCCTACGAGCAGTACTTC. This encodes CASSLVVSPYEQYF. Drawing the rest from reference TRBV5-1 and TRBJ2-7, the complete variable domain is KAGVTQTPRYLIKTRGQQVTLSCSPISGHRSVSWYQQTPGQGLQFLFEYFSETQRNKGNFPGRFSGRQFSNSRSEMNVSTLELGDSALYLCASSLVVSPYEQYFGPGTRLTVT.

In this sample, this clone turned up once. For the CDR3, the DNA is TGTGCCAGCAGTTTAATCGGGACGGATCGATATAATTCACCCCTCCACTTT. Translation gives CASSLIGTDRYNSPLHF. V is TRBV27 and J is TRBJ1-6; tentatively, D is TRBD1 (5 bases). This CDR3 is 17 amino acids long. Germline V gene lookup returns CDR1 MNHEY and CDR2 SMNVEV (reference sequence). Deletions cut 2 bases from V and 4 bases from J, with 15 bases between.

The V gene is TRBV10-2, the J gene TRBJ1-2; 9 nucleotides align to TRBD1. V gave up 6 bases and J gave up 2 bases; unmatched junction bases: 4. The CDR3 extends over 14 amino acids. From germline, CDR1 is WSHSY and CDR2 SAAADI. CDR3 amino acids: CASRGTGINYGYTF. The CDR3 DNA follows: TGCGCCAGCAGAGGGACAGGGATAAACTATGGCTACACCTTC.

This clone appeared once. This chain uses TRBV15 with TRBJ2-2; TRBD1 matches at 10 bases. This CDR3 has 19 amino acids. V shed 6 bases and J 0 bases; nucleotides not matched to a gene: 13. CDR1 and CDR2 from the germline V gene are LNHNV and YYDKDF (reference sequence). In DNA, the CDR3 is TGTGCCACCAGGTCACGGGACAGGGGTCTCCCTACGAACACCGGGGAGCTGTTTTTT. Translation: CATRSRDRGLPTNTGELFF. Using reference TRBV15 and TRBJ2-2 for the parts outside the CDR3, the full variable domain is DAMVIQNPRYQVTQFGKPVTLSCSQTLNHNVMYWYQQKSSQAPKLLFHYYDKDFNNEADTPDNFQSRRPNTSFCFLDIRSPGLGDTAMYLCATRSRDRGLPTNTGELFFGEGSRLTVL.

The chain is built from TRBV4-2 and TRBJ2-2, with D perhaps assigned TRBD1 or TRBD2 (5 bases each). Germline V lookup: CDR1 LGHNA, CDR2 YNFKEQ. CDR3 length: 16 residues. Trimming left V 5 bases short and J 5 bases short, with 18 bases between. The CDR3 DNA reads as TGTGCCAGCAGCTCAGTAGGGGTAAGGGAGACCGGGGAGCTGTTTTTT. Translating gives CASSSVGVRETGELFF.

The chain is built from TRBV10-3 and TRBJ2-3; D may match TRBD1 or TRBD2 (5 bases each). Per the germline V gene, CDR1 is ENHRY and CDR2 is SYGVKD. Trimming took off 6 bases at V and 4 bases at J, with 20 bases between the two ends. This CDR3 spans 16 amino acids. The CDR3 DNA is TGTGCCATCAGCGCCGAGGGTGGGGGAAAGGCAGATACGCAGTATTTT. Its protein product is CAISAEGGGKADTQYF.

The chain links TRBV12-3 or TRBV12-4 to TRBJ1-6, with D possibly TRBD1 on 5 matching bases. The CDR3 covers 13 residues. V was pared by 3 bases and J by 8 bases, with 8 bases between. The DNA of the CDR3 is TGTGCCAGCAGTTTCCAGGGCTATTCACCCCTCCACTTT. It codes for CASSFQGYSPLHF.

This clone was detected only a few times. The chain recombines TRBV18 with TRBJ2-3; no clear D. The germline V gene has CDR1 KGHSH and CDR2 LQKENI. V was pared by 2 bases and J by 6 bases, with 12 bases between. CDR3 size: 14 residues. The CDR3 bases are TGTGCCAGCTCACCATGGCTTAGTTCCGATACGCAGTATTTT. Its translation: CASSPWLSSDTQYF.

This sequence joins TRBV5-1 and TRBJ2-3; D ambiguous. The V gene lost 0 bases and the J gene lost 0 bases, with 8 bases spanning the gap. The CDR3 is made up of 15 amino acids. Germline CDR1 SGHRS, CDR2 YFSETQ. The DNA for the CDR3 is TGCGCCAGCAGCTTGGATCCTCGTAGCACAGATACGCAGTATTTT. Residues: CASSLDPRSTDTQYF.

The chain uses TRBV18 and TRBJ1-1, with D unclear. The germline V gene has CDR1 KGHSH and CDR2 LQKENI. V was trimmed by 0 bases and J by 1 base, leaving 6 bases between them. The CDR3 spans 14 residues. For the CDR3, the DNA is TGTGCCAGCTCACCACCGTGGGAGAACACTGAAGCTTTCTTT. This translates into CASSPPWENTEAFF.

The chain joins TRBV24-1 to TRBJ2-7; D may be TRBD2 (5 bases). With 9 bases removed from V and 3 bases from J, the gap between germline ends came to 20 bases. The CDR3 loop spans 15 amino acids. Per the germline V gene, CDR1 is KGHDR and CDR2 is SFDVKD. Here the CDR3 reads CATGNLKQGGYEQYF. The CDR3 nucleotides read TGTGCCACCGGGAATCTTAAACAAGGAGGCTACGAGCAGTACTTC.

The rearrangement uses TRBV5-6 and TRBJ1-1; D call uncertain. Germline CDR1 SGHDT, CDR2 YYEEEE. This CDR3 region has 14 residues. The V end was cut by 5 bases, the J end by 3 bases, with 14 bases between. CDR3 residues: CASSRLDRDTEAFF. The CDR3 DNA is TGTGCCAGCAGTCGACTCGACCGTGACACTGAAGCTTTCTTT.

The chain recombines TRBV5-6 with TRBJ2-4; either TRBD1 or TRBD2 may fit D (5 bases each). The germline CDR1 and CDR2 sequences are SGHDT and YYEEEE. The CDR3 has 14 amino acids. The V end lost 4 bases, the J end lost 0 bases, and 8 bases lay between the germline ends. CDR3: CASSRDAAKNIQYF. In DNA, the CDR3 is TGTGCCAGCAGCCGGGACGCAGCCAAAAACATTCAGTACTTC.

This rearrangement joins TRBV29-1 to TRBJ1-2; no firm D call. The germline V gene has CDR1 SQVTM and CDR2 ANQGSEA. The CDR3 is 14 residues long. Trimming cost V 7 bases and J 0 bases, with 15 bases left between them. CDR3 sequence reads: CSAEGYTANYGYTF. CDR3 in DNA: TGCAGCGCCGAAGGTTACACGGCTAACTATGGCTACACCTTC.